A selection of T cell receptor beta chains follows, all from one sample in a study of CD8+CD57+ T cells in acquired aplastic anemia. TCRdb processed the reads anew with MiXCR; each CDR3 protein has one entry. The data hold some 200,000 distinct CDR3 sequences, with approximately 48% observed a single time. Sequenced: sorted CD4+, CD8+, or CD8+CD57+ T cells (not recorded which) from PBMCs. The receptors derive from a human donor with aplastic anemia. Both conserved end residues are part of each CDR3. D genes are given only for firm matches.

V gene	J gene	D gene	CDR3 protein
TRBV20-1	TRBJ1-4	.	CSARDLQGGGGKLFF
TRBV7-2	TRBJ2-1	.	CAGSLVSALYEQFF
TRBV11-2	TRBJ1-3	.	CASSLRFQSGNTIYF
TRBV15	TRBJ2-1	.	CATSPKGDRYNEQFF
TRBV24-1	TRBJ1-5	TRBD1	CATSGDRADQPQHF
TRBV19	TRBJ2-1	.	CASSMALSGMLFF
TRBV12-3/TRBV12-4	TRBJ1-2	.	CASSLGLGANYGYTF
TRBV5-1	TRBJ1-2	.	CASSTDGSMGYGYTF
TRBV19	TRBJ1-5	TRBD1	CASRRTGDSNQPQHF
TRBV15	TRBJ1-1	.	CATSRGGSDTEAFF
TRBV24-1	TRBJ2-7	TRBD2	CATSPGTTGEQYF
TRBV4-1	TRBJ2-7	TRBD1	CASSQLGQGAYEQYF
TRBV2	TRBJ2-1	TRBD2	CASTDWSGRAGIEQFF
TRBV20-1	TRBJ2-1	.	CSAREPPGTFKNEQFF
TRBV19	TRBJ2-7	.	CASSIVGSAGNEQYF